This TCR beta chain is drawn from a study of Graves' ophthalmopathy and Graves' hyperthyroidism. General study findings and limits: Among expanded thyroid clonotypes above 0.001 frequency, most also occurred in blood.

The authors amplified TCR beta CDR3 regions from RNA transcripts. RT-PCR was first run with HTBI primers, then multiplex PCR in a second round. TCRdb fed the multiplex PCR reads into MiXCR, producing one record per CDR3 protein. The table includes some 520,000 distinct CDR3 sequences, about 15% detected once. V gave up 6 bases and J gave up 6 bases, with 14 bases separating them. Germline assignment: CDR1 MDHEN and CDR2 SYDVKM. This CDR3 is built from 14 residues. This clonotype showed up just a few times. Antigen: not known. This TCR was sampled from a woman in her 30s with Graves' ophthalmopathy. This chain connects TRBV28 to TRBJ2-2, with D uncertain. The sample was blood. The CDR3 is CASSPIGFPGELFF. DNA for the CDR3: TGTGCCAGCAGCCCGATCGGGTTCCCCGGGGAGCTGTTTTTT.